The next 8 T cell receptor beta chains were all read from a single sample in a study of T cell repertoires in cytomegalovirus infection. TCRdb reanalysed the reads using MiXCR and keeps one entry per CDR3 protein. The sample lists more than 85,000 distinct CDR3 sequences; more than 20% were seen once. The specimen sequenced was CD8+ T cells from PBMCs. The source is a human donor in good health (CMV status not recorded). Some clones in this sample may be carry-over from other donors' samples.

V and J are TRBV7-6 and TRBJ2-7; 11 bases agree with TRBD2. The CDR3 covers 15 residues. V dropped 4 bases and J dropped 3; count of bases not matched to a gene: 5. Germline CDR1 and CDR2: SGHVS and FNYEAQ. CDR3 sequence: CASSSSGGPFYEQYF. The CDR3 bases are TGTGCCAGCAGCTCTAGCGGGGGGCCCTTCTACGAGCAGTACTTC.

The genes are TRBV19 and TRBJ2-7; TRBD2 might be the D (6 bases). Germline loops: CDR1 LNHDA, CDR2 SQIVND (reference sequence). The CDR3 covers 15 residues. V was cut by 1 base and J by 2 bases, with 12 bases left in between. The chain's CDR3 is CASSIAGDGAYEQYF. The CDR3 DNA sequence: TGTGCCAGTAGTATAGCGGGGGATGGGGCCTACGAGCAGTACTTC.

The chain is built from TRBV12-3 or TRBV12-4 and TRBJ1-1, with unresolved D. The CDR3 runs to 14 residues. V lost 4 bases to trimming and J lost 4 bases, with 13 bases between them. The CDR3 sequence is CASSSPSSGTEAFF. CDR3 bases: TGTGCCAGCAGTTCCCCTTCGTCGGGCACTGAAGCTTTCTTT.

J is TRBJ2-5 and V is TRBV5-8; 7 bases fit TRBD1. Looked up from germline, CDR1 is SGHTS and CDR2 is YDEGEE. V was clipped by 0 bases and J by 4 bases; unmatched bases: 9. The CDR3 is 16 residues long. The CDR3, as DNA: TGTGCCAGCAGCTTGGAGACAGGGCGTCGGGCAGAGACCCAGTACTTC. This gives the protein CASSLETGRRAETQYF.

The chain couples TRBV28 to TRBJ1-3; no firm D call. The CDR3 has 14 amino acids. Germline-derived CDR1 and CDR2 are MDHEN and SYDVKM. Trimming shortened V by 7 bases and J by 0 bases, and 10 bases separated the two germline ends. The CDR3 DNA is TGTGCCAGCACCTCTACAGACTCTGGAAACACCATATATTTT. It translates to CASTSTDSGNTIYF.

The chain recombines TRBV7-9 with TRBJ2-5; D perhaps matches TRBD1 (5 bases). V was trimmed by 5 bases and J by 5 bases, leaving 12 bases between them. Germline V gives CDR1 SEHNR, CDR2 FQNEAQ (reference sequence). This CDR3 is built from 13 residues. The DNA of the CDR3 is TGTGCCAGCAGCCCGACAGCCCGGGAGACCCAGTACTTC. Its protein product is CASSPTARETQYF.

This clonotype was counted ten times or more. This chain connects TRBV28 to TRBJ2-6; D gene uncertain. V lost 4 bases, J lost 0 bases, and 10 bases lay in between. The CDR3 has 16 residues. The germline V gene encodes CDR1 MDHEN and CDR2 SYDVKM. CDR3 region: CASSSYSISGANVLTF. CDR3 in DNA: TGTGCCAGCAGTTCCTACAGTATCTCTGGGGCCAACGTCCTGACTTTC.

DNA for the CDR3: TGTGCCAGCAGTCCGGACAAGATAAGACAAGAGACCCAGTACTTC. As protein: CASSPDKIRQETQYF. This rearrangement joins TRBV5-6 to TRBJ2-5; D is possibly TRBD1 (5 bases). Germline V CDR1 and CDR2: SGHDT, YYEEEE. Trimming left V 5 bases short and J 2 bases short, with 16 bases between. This CDR3 has 15 amino acids. Combining the CDR3 with reference TRBV5-6 and TRBJ2-5 gives the whole variable domain DAGVTQSPTHLIKTRGQQVTLRCSPKSGHDTVSWYQQALGQGPQFIFQYYEEEERQRGNFPDRFSGHQFPNYSSELNVNALLLGDSALYLCASSPDKIRQETQYFGPGTRLLVL.